A selection of T cell receptor beta chains follows, all from one sample in a study of cytomegalovirus exposure and HLA in healthy donors. Some clones are missing from TCRdb's copy, which holds only in-frame ones; the method was immunoSEQ multiplex PCR. The sample shows 200,000 to 250,000 clones, roughly 82% of them seen only once. The specimen was PBMCs. The source is a woman between 40 and 55 years old in good health and CMV-seropositive. Each CDR3 is given with its conserved first and last residue. D genes are given only for firm matches. Clone size is not always given. Where it is, it says once, few, many or a class for expanded clones.

J gene,V gene,CDR3 length,D gene,clone size,CDR3 DNA,CDR3 protein
TRBJ1-2,TRBV2,13,TRBD1,.,TGTGCCAGCAGTGAAGCAGGGACAGAAAACTACACCTTC,CASSEAGTENYTF
TRBJ2-5,TRBV18,14,.,.,TGTGCCAGCTCGCAGGGGACCCCCAGCGAGACCCAGTACTTC,CASSQGTPSETQYF
TRBJ2-3,TRBV30,13,.,.,TGTGCCTGGCATTACGGGTCTACCAATACGCAGTATTTT,CAWHYGSTNTQYF
TRBJ1-1,TRBV5-1,13,.,.,TGCGCCAGCAGCTTGCAGGCGGACAGAGAAGCTTTCTTT,CASSLQADREAFF
TRBJ1-1,TRBV19,15,TRBD1,.,TGTGCCAGTAGTAGAGGCCGACAGGGGGGAACTGAAGCTTTCTTT,CASSRGRQGGTEAFF
TRBJ2-7,TRBV4-2,14,.,.,TGTGCCAGCAGCCAATCCCGGGACTCCTACGAGCAGTACTTC,CASSQSRDSYEQYF
TRBJ2-1,TRBV6-5,13,.,.,TGTGCCAGCAGGTCGTCGGGCTACAATGAGCAGTTCTTC,CASRSSGYNEQFF
TRBJ1-2,TRBV30,14,TRBD1,few,TGTGCCTGGACATCCGGGACAGGGGTCTATGGCTACACCTTC,CAWTSGTGVYGYTF
TRBJ2-7,TRBV19,13,TRBD1,.,TGTGCCAGTAGTACGGACAGGAACTACGAGCAGTACTTC,CASSTDRNYEQYF
TRBJ1-1,TRBV11-2,13,.,.,TGTGCCAGCAGCTTAGCTGAACGCGCTGAAGCTTTCTTT,CASSLAERAEAFF
TRBJ2-1,TRBV12-5,15,TRBD1,.,TGTGCTAGTGGCAGTTCGGACAGGGGCTACAATGAGCAGTTCTTC,CASGSSDRGYNEQFF
TRBJ2-3,TRBV7-3,16,.,.,TGTGCCAGCAGCTTCAGAGGGGGGGCTGGCACAGATACGCAGTATTTT,CASSFRGGAGTDTQYF
TRBJ1-1,TRBV13,14,.,.,TGTGCCAGCAGCTTGGGAGAGGCGAGCTCTGAAGCTTTCTTT,CASSLGEASSEAFF
TRBJ1-1,TRBV6-5,13,.,.,TGTGCCAGCTGGCGGGTCGGGAACACTGAAGCTTTCTTT,CASWRVGNTEAFF
TRBJ2-2,TRBV5-1,16,TRBD1,.,TGCGCCAGCAGCATATCCGGGACAGCGAACACCGGGGAGCTGTTTTTT,CASSISGTANTGELFF
TRBJ1-3,TRBV6-5,13,.,.,TGTGCCTGCGGGGAGAGCAGCAGAAACACCATATATTTT,CACGESSRNTIYF
TRBJ2-7,TRBV19,13,TRBD2,.,TGTGCCAGCTCCGGGACTAGGGGGTACGAGCAGTACTTC,CASSGTRGYEQYF
TRBJ1-2,TRBV6-5,16,TRBD1,.,TGTGCCAGCAGTTACGCATCGGGACAGCTAAACTATGGCTACACCTTC,CASSYASGQLNYGYTF
TRBJ2-7,TRBV13,13,TRBD1,few,TGTGCCAGCAGCTTGAACAGGGGGCACGAGCAGTACTTC,CASSLNRGHEQYF
TRBJ2-1,TRBV29-1,12,TRBD2,.,TGCAGCGTTCTACGGGGGGGGAATGAGCAGTTCTTC,CSVLRGGNEQFF
TRBJ1-2,TRBV5-4,16,.,.,TGTGCCAGCAGCTTCGATCTCTGGGAGACGACCTATGGCTACACCTTC,CASSFDLWETTYGYTF
TRBJ2-5,TRBV5-1,15,.,.,TGCGCCAGCAGCCCCCGGAGGGGCACTGGAGAGACCCAGTACTTC,CASSPRRGTGETQYF
TRBJ2-7,TRBV12-5,17,TRBD2,few,TGTGCTAGTGGTTTGGTACGTCCTAGCGGGGCCTCCTACGAGCAGTACTTC,CASGLVRPSGASYEQYF
TRBJ1-2,TRBV15,17,TRBD1,.,TGTGCCACCAGCACCCGAGGGCAGGGGGACTTCGCGTATGGCTACACCTTC,CATSTRGQGDFAYGYTF
TRBJ1-2,TRBV13,13,TRBD1,once,TGTGCCAGCAGCCAAAACAGGGGAGGTGGCTACACCTTC,CASSQNRGGGYTF
TRBJ1-1,TRBV5-8,14,.,.,TGTGCCAGCAGCTCTAGACAGGTCAACACTGAAGCTTTCTTT,CASSSRQVNTEAFF
TRBJ2-3,TRBV9,16,.,.,TGTGCCAGCAGCGTAGGCCCCAGGACAGATGGAGATACGCAGTATTTT,CASSVGPRTDGDTQYF
TRBJ1-2,TRBV7-2,16,.,.,TGTGCCAGCAGCTTAGCTTTGCCCGGGACTGGGTATGGCTACACCTTC,CASSLALPGTGYGYTF
TRBJ2-7,TRBV5-6,16,TRBD2,.,TGTGCCAGCACCGCGGTGAGGGCTAGCGGGTTTTACGAGCAGTACTTC,CASTAVRASGFYEQYF
TRBJ1-1,TRBV19,15,TRBD1,once,TGTGCCAGTAACCGGGACAGTCGGGTGAACACTGAAGCTTTCTTT,CASNRDSRVNTEAFF
TRBJ2-1,TRBV20-1,11,.,.,TGCAGTGCTAGAGGAGGGCGGGAAGAGTTCTTC,CSARGGREEFF
TRBJ1-5,TRBV28,13,.,.,TGTGCCAGCGGTACAGGGATCAATCAGCCCCAGCATTTT,CASGTGINQPQHF